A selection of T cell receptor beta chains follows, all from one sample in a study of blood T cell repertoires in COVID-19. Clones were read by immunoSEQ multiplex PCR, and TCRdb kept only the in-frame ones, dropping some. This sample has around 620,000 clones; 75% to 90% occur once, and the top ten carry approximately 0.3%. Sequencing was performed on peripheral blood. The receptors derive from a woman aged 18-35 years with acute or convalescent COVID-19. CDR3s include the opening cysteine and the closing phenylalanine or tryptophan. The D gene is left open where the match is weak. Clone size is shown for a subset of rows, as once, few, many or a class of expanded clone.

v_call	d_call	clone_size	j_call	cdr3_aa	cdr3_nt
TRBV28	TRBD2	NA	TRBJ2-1	CASSLFRSSGGQGEQFF	TGTGCCAGCAGTTTGTTTAGGTCTAGCGGGGGGCAGGGTGAGCAGTTCTTC
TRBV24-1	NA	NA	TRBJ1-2	CATSGTPYYGYTF	TGTGCCACCAGCGGGACACCTTACTATGGCTACACCTTC
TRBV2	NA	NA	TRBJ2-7	CASSDARLNEQYF	TGTGCCAGCAGTGATGCCAGGCTTAACGAGCAGTACTTC
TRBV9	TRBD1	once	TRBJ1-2	CASSVARTGPGSTF	TGTGCCAGCAGCGTCGCCAGGACAGGGCCTGGATCCACCTTC
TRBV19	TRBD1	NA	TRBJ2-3	CASSIVRGLEGTDTQYF	TGTGCCAGTAGTATAGTCAGGGGGCTGGAGGGCACAGATACGCAGTATTTT
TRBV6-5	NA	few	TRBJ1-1	CASRRGTEAFF	TGTGCCAGCAGGCGAGGAACTGAAGCTTTCTTT
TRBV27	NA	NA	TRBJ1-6	CASRSLMSSYNSPLHF	TGTGCCAGCCGCTCATTAATGAGCTCCTATAATTCACCCCTCCACTTT
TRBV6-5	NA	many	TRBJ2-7	CASRQGHSYEQYF	TGTGCCAGCCGCCAGGGTCACTCCTACGAGCAGTACTTC
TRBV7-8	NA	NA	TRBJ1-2	CASSTRQWYGYTF	TGTGCCAGCAGCACCCGACAATGGTATGGCTACACCTTC
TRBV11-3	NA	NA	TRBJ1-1	CASSLGPRGTEAFF	TGTGCCAGCAGCTTGGGCCCCAGGGGCACTGAAGCTTTCTTT
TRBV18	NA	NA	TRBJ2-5	CASSPIRGAVHQETQYF	TGTGCCAGCTCACCAATTCGTGGGGCGGTTCACCAAGAGACCCAGTACTTC
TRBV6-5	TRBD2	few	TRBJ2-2	CASSYSGGTGELFF	TGTGCCAGCAGTTACTCGGGGGGGACCGGGGAGCTGTTTTTT
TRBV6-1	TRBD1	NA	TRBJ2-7	CASSEAGTGWNYEQYF	TGTGCCAGCAGTGAAGCTGGGACAGGTTGGAACTACGAGCAGTACTTC
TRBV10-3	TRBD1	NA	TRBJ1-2	CAISERTGRDGYTF	TGTGCCATCAGTGAGAGGACAGGGCGGGATGGCTACACCTTC
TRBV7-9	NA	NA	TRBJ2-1	CASSEPSQGRFSGYNEQFF	TGTGCCAGCAGCGAACCATCACAGGGTAGGTTTTCGGGCTACAATGAGCAGTTCTTC
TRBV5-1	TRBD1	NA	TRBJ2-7	CASSLADRVGYEQYF	TGCGCCAGCAGCTTGGCCGACAGGGTAGGGTACGAGCAGTACTTC
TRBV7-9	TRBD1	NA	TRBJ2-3	CASSLGTGPRGDTQYF	TGTGCCAGCAGCCTAGGGACAGGCCCTCGCGGAGATACGCAGTATTTT
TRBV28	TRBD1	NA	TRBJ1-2	CASSFPDRARVTF	TGTGCCAGCAGTTTCCCGGACAGGGCTCGCGTCACCTTC